This T cell receptor (beta chain) was recorded in a study of T-cell reconstitution after alpha-beta-depleted transplantation in children. For TCRbeta, the library was prepared with unique molecular identifiers. TCRdb redid the calling of the PCR reads with MiXCR, one entry per CDR3 protein. Of around 300,000 distinct CDR3 sequences in the sample, roughly 25% were seen once. This clonotype was seen more than once but under ten times. The clonotype originates from a male patient younger than 18 who had a stem cell transplant for acute lymphoblastic leukemia, so the T cells may come from the graft donor. The sample here was PBMCs, mostly from graft donor cells, taken 180 days after TCRalphabeta/CD19-depleted stem cell transplant.

In DNA form, the CDR3 reads TGTGCCAGCAGCTTATACAGGGGCGCAGGGAAAAAACTGTTTTTT. Encoded protein: CASSLYRGAGKKLFF. The rearrangement links TRBV7-8 to TRBJ1-4, with TRBD1 matching 7 bases. Germline V CDR1 and CDR2: SGHVS, FQNEAQ. V shed 2 bases, J shed 9 bases, and the junction held 9 bases outside the gene matches. The CDR3 has 15 residues.